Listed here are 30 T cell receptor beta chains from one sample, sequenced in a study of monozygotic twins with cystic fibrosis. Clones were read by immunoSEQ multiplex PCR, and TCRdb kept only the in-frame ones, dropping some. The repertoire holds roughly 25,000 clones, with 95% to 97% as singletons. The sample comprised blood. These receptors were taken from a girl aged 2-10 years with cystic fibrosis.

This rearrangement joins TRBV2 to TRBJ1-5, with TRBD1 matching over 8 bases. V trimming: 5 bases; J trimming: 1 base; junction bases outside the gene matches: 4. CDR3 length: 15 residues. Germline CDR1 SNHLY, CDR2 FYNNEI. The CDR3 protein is CASSLTGASNQPQHF. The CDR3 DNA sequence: TGTGCCAGCAGTCTGACAGGGGCAAGCAATCAGCCCCAGCATTTT.

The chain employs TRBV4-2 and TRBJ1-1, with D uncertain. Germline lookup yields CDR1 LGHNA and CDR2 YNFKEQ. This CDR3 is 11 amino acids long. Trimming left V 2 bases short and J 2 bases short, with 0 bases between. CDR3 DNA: TGTGCCAGCAGCCAAAACACTGAAGCTTTCTTT. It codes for CASSQNTEAFF.

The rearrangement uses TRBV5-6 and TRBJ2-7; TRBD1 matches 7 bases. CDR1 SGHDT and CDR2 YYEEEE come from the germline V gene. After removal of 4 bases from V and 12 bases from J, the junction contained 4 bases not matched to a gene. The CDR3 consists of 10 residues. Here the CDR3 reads CASSAGQAYF. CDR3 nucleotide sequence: TGTGCCAGCAGCGCCGGACAGGCGTACTTC.

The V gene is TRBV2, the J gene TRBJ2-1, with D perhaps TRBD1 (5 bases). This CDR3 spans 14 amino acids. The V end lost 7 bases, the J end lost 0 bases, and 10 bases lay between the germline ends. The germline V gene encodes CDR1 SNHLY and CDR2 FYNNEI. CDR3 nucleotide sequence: TGTGCCAGCAAGGACAAAAGCTCCTACAATGAGCAGTTCTTC. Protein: CASKDKSSYNEQFF.

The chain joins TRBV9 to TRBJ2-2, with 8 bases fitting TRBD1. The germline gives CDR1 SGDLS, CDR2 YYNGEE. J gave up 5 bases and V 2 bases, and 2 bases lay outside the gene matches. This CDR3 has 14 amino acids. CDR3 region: CASSVGQGTGELFF. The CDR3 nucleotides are TGTGCCAGCAGCGTCGGACAGGGTACCGGGGAGCTGTTTTTT.

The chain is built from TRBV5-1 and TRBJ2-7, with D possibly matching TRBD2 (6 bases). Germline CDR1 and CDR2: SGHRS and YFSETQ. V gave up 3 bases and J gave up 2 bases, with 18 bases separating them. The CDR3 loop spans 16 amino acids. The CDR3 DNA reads TGCGCCAGCAGCTCCCAACCGGGACTGTCAGCCTACGAGCAGTACTTC. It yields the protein CASSSQPGLSAYEQYF.

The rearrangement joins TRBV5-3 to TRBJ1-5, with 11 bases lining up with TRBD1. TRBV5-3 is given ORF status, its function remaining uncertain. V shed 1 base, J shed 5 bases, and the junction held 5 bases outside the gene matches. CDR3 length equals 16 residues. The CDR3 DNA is TGTGCCAGAAGCTTGTGGACAGGGGGCAATTATCAGCCCCAGCATTTT. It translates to CARSLWTGGNYQPQHF.

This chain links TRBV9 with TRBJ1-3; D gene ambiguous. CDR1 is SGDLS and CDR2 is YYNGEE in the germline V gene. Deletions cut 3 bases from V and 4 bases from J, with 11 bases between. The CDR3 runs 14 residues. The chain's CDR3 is CASSAGPKGNTIYF. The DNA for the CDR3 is TGTGCCAGCAGCGCCGGACCTAAAGGAAACACCATATATTTT.

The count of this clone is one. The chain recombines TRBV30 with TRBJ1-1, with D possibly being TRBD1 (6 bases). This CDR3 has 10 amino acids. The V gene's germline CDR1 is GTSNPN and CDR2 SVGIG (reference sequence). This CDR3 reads CGGGRTEAFF. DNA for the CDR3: TGTGGAGGGGGGCGGACTGAAGCTTTCTTT.

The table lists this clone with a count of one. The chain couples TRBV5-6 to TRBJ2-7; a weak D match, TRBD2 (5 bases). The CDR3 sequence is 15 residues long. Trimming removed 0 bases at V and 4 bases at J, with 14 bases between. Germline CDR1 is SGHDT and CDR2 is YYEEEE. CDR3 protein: CASSLATWGEYEQYF. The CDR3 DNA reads TGTGCCAGCAGCTTGGCCACTTGGGGAGAGTACGAGCAGTACTTC.

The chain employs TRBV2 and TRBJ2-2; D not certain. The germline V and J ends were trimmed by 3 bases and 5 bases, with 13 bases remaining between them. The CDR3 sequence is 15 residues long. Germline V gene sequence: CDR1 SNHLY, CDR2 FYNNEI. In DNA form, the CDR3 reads TGTGCCAGCAGTGAGGTGCAGGTTGGGACCGGGGAGCTGTTTTTT. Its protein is CASSEVQVGTGELFF.

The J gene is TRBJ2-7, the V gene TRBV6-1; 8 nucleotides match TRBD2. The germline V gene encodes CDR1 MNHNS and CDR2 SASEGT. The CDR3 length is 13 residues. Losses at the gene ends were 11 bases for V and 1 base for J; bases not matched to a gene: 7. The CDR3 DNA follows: TGTGCCGGCGGAGCGGGAGCATCCTACGAGCAGTACTTC. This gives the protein CAGGAGASYEQYF.

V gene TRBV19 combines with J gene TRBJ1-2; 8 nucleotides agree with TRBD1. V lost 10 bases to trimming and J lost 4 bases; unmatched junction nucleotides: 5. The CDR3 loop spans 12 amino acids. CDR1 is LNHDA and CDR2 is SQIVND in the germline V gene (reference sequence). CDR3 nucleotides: TGTGCCACCACAGGGGGGTTCTATGGCTACACCTTC. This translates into CATTGGFYGYTF. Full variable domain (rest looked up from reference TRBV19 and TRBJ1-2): DGGITQSPKYLFRKEGQNVTLSCEQNLNHDAMYWYRQDPGQGLRLIYYSQIVNDFQKGDIAEGYSVSREKKESFPLTVTSAQKNPTAFYLCATTGGFYGYTFGSGTRLTVV.

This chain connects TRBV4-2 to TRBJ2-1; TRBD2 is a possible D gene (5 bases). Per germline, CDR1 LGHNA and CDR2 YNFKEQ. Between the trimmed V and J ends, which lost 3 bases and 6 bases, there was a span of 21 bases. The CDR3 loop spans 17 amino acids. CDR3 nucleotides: TGTGCCAGCAGCCAGGCCAAGACTATTTTAGGAGGCAATGAGCAGTTCTTC. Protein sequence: CASSQAKTILGGNEQFF.

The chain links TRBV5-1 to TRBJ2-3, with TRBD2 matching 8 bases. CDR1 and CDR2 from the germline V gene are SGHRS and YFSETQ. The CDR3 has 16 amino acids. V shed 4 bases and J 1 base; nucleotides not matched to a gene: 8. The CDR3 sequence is CASSAGRAGGTDTQYF. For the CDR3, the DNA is TGCGCCAGCAGCGCCGGGAGGGCCGGTGGCACAGATACGCAGTATTTT.

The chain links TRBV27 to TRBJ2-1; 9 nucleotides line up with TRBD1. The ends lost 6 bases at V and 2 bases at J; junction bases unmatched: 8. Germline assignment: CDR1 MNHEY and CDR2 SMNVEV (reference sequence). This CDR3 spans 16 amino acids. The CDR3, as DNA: TGTGCCAGCAGCCACTCCGGGACAGGGCCCTACAATGAGCAGTTCTTC. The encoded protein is CASSHSGTGPYNEQFF.

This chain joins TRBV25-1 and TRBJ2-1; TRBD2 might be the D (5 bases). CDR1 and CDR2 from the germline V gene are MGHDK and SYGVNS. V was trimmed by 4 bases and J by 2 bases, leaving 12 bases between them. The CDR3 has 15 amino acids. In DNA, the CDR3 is TGTGCCAGCAGTGGAGTACGGGAAACCTACAATGAGCAGTTCTTC. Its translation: CASSGVRETYNEQFF. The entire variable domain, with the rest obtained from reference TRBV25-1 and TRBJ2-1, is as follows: EADIYQTPRYLVIGTGKKITLECSQTMGHDKMYWYQQDPGMELHLIHYSYGVNSTEKGDLSSESTVSRIRTEHFPLTLESARPSHTSQYLCASSGVRETYNEQFFGPGTRLTVL.

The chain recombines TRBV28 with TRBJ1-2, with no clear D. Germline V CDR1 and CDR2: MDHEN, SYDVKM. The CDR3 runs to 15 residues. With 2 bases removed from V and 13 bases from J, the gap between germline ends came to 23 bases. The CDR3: CASSLGSARSMAPTF. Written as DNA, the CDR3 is TGTGCCAGCAGTTTAGGGTCAGCTCGATCTATGGCTCCCACCTTC.

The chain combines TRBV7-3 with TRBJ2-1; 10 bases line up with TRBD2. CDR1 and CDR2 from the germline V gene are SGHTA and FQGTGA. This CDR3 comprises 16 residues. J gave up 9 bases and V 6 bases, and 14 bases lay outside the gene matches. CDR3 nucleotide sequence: TGTGCCAGCAGTGTAGCGGGAGGCTTACCGGCGGTTGAGCAGTTCTTC. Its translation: CASSVAGGLPAVEQFF.

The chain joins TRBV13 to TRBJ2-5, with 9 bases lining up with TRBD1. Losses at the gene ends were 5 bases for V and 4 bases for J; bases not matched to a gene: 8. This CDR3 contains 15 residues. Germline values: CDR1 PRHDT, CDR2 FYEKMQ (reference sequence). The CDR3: CASSPRQGGIETQYF. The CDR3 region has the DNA TGTGCCAGCAGCCCCAGACAGGGGGGTATAGAGACCCAGTACTTC.

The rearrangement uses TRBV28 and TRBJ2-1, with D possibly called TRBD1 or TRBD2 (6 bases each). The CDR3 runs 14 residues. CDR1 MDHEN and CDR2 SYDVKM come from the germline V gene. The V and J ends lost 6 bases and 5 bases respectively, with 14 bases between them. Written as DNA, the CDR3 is TGTGCCAGCAGGGAGGGACATCTAGACAATGAGCAGTTCTTC. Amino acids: CASREGHLDNEQFF.

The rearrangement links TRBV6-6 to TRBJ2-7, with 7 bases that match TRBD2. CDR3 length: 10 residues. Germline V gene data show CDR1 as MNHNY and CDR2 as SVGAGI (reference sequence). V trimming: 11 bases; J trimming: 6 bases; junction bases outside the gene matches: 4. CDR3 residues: CAAGVSEQYF. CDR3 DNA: TGTGCCGCGGGGGTTTCCGAGCAGTACTTC.

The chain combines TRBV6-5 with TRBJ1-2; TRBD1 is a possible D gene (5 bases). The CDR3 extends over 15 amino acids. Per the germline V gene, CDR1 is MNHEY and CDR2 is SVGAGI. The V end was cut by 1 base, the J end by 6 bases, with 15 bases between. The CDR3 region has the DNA TGTGCCAGCAGTTACTGGGGAGAAGGGGAGAATGGCTACACCTTC. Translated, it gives CASSYWGEGENGYTF.

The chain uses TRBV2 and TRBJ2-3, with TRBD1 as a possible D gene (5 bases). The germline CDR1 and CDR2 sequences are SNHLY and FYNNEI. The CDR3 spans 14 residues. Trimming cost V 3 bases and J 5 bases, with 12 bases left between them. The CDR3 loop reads CASSDRRVKDTQYF. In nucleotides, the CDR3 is TGTGCCAGCAGTGACCGCAGGGTGAAAGATACGCAGTATTTT.

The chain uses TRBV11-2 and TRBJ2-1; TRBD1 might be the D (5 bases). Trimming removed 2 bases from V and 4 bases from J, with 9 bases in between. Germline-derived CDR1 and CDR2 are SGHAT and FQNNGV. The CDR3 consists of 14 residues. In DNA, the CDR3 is TGTGCCAGCAGCTTACAGGGTACGTACAATGAGCAGTTCTTC. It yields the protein CASSLQGTYNEQFF.

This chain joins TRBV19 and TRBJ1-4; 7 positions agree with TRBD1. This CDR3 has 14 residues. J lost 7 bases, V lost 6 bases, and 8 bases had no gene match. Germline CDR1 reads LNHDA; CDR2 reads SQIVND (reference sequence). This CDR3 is CASRGRQGSEKLFF. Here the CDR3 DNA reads TGTGCCAGTAGGGGCCGACAGGGCAGTGAAAAACTGTTTTTT.

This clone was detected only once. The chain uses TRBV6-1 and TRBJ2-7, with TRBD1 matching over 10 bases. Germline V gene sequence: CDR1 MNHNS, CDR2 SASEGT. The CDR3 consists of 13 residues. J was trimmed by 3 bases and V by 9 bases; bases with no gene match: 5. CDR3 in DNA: TGTGCCAGTTCGACAGGGGGCGGCTACGAGCAGTACTTC. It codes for CASSTGGGYEQYF.

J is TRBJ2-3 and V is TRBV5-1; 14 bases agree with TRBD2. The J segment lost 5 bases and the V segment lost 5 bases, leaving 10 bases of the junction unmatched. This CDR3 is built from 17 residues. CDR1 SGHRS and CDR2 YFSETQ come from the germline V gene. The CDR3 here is CASSPGLAGGYGDTQYF. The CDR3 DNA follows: TGCGCCAGCAGTCCAGGACTAGCGGGGGGATATGGAGATACGCAGTATTTT.

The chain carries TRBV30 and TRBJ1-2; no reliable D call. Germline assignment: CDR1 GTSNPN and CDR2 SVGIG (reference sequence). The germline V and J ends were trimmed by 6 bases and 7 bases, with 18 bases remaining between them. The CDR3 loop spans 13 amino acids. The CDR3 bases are TGTGCCTGTTTCCCGGGCAGAGGCCCTGGCTACACCTTC. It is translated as CACFPGRGPGYTF.

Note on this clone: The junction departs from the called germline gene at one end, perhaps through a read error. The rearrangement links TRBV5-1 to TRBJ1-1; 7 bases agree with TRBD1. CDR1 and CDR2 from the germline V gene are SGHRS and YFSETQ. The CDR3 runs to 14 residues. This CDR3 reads CASSLDRWNTEAFF. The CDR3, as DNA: TGCGCCAGCAGTTTGGACAGGTGGAACACTGAAGCTTTCTTT.